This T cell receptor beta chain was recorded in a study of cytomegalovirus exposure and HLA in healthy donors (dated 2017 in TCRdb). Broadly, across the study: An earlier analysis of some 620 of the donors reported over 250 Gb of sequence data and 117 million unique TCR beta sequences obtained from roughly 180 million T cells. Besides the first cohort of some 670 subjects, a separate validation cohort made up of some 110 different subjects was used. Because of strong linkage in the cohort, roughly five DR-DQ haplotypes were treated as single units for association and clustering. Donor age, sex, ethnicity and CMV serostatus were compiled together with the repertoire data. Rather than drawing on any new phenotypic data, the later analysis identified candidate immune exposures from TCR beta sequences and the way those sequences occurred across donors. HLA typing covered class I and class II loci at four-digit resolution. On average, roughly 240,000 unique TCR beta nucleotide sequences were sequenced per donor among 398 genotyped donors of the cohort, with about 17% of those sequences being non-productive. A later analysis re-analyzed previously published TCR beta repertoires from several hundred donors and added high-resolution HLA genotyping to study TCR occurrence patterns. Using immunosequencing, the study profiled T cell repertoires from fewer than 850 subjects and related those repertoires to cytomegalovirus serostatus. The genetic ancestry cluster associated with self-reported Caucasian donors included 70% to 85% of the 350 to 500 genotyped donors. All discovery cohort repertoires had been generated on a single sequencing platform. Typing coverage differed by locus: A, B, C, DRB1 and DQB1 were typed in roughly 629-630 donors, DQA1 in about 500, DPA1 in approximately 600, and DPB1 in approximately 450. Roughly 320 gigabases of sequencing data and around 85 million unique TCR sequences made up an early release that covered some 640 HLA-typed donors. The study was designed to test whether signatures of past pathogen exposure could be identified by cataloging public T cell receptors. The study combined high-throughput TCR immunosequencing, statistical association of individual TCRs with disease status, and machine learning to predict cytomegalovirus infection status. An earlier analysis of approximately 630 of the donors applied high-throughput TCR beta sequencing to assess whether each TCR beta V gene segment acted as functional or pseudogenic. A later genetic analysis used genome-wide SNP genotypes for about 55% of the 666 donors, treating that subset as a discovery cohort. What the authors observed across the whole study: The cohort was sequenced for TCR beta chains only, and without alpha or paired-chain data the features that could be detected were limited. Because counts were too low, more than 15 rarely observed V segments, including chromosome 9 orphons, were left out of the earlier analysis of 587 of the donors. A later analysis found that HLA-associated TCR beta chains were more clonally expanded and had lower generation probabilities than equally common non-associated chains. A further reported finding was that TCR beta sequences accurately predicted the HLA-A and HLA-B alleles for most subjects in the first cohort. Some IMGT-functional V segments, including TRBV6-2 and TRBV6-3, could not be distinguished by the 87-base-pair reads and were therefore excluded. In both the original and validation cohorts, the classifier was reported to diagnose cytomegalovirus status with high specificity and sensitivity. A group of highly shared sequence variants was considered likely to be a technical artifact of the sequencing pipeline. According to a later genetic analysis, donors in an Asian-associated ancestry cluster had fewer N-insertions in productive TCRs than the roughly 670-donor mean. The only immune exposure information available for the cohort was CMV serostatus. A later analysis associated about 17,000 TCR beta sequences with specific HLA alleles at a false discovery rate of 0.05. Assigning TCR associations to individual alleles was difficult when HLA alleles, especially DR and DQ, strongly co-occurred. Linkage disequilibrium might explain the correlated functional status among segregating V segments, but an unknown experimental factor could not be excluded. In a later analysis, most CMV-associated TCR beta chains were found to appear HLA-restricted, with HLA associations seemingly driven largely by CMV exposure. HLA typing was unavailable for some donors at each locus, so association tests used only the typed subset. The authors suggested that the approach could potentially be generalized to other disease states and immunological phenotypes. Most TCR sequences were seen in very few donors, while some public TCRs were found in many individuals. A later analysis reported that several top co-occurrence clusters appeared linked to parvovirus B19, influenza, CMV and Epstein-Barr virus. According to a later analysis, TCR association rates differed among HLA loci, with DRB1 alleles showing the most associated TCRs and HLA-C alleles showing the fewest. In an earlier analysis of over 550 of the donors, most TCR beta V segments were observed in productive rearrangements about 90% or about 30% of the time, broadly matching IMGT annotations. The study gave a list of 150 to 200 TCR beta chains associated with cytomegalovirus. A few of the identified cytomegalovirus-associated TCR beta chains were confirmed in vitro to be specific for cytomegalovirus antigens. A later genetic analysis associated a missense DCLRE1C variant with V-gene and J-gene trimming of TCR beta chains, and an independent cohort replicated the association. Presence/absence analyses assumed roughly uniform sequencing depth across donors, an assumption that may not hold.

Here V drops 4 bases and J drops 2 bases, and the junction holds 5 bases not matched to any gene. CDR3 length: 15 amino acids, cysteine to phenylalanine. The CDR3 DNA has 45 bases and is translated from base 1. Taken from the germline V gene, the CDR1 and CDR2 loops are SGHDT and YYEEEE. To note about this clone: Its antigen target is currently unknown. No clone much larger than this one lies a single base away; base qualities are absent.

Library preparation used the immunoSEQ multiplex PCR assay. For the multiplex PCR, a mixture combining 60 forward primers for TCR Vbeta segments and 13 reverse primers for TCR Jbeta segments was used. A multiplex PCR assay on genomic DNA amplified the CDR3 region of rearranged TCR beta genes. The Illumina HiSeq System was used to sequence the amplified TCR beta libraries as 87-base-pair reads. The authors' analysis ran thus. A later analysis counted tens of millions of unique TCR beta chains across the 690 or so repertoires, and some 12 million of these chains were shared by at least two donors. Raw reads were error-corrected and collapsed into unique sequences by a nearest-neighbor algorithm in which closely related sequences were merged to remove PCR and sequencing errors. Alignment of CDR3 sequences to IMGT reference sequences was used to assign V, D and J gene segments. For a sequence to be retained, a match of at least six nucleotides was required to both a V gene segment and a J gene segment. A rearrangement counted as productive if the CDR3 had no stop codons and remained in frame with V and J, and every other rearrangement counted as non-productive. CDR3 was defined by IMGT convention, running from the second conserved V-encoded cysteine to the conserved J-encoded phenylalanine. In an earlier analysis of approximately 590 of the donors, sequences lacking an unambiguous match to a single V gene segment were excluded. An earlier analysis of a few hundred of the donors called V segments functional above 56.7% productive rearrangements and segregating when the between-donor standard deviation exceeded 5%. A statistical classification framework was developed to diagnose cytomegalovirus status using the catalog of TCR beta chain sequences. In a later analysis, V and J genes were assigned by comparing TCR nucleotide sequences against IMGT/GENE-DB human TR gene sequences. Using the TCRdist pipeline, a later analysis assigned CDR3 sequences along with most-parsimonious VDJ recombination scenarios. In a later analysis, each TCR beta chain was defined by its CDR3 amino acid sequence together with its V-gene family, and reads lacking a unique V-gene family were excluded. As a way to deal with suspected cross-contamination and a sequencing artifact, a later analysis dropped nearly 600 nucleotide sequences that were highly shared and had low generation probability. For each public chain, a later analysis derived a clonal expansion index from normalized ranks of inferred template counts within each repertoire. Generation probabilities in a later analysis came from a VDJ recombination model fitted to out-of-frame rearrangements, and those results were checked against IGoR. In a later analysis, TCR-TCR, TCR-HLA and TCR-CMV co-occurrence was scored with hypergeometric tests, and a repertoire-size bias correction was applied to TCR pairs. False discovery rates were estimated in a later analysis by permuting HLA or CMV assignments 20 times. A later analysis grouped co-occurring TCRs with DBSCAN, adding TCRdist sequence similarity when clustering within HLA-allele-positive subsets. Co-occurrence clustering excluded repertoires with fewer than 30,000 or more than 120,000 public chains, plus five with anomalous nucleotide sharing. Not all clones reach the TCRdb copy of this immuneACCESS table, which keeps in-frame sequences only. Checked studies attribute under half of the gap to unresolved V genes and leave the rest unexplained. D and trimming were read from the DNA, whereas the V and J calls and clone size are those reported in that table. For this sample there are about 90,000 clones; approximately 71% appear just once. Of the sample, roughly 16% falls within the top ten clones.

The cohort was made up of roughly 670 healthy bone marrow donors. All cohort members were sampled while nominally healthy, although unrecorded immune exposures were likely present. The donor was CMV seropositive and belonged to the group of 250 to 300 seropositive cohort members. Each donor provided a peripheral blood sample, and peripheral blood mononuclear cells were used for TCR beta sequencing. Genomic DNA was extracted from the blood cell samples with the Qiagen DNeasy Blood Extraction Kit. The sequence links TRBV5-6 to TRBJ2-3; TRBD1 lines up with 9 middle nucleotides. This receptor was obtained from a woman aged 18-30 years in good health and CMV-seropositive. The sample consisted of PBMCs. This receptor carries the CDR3 CASSPWDRVTDTQYF. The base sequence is TGTGCCAGCAGCCCCTGGGACAGGGTCACAGATACGCAGTATTTT.